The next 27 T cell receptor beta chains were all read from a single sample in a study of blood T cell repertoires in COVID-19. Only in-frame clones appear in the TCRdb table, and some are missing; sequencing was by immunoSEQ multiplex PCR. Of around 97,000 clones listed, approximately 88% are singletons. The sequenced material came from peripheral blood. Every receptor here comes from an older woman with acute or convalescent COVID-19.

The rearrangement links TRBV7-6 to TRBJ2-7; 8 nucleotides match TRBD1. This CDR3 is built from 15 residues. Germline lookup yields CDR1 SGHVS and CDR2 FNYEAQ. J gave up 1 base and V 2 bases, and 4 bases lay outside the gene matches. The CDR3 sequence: CASSLRDRPSYEQYF. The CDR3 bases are TGTGCCAGCAGCTTAAGGGACAGGCCGTCCTACGAGCAGTACTTC. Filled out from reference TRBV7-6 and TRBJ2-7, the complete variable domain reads GAGVSQSPRYKVTKRGQDVALRCDPISGHVSLYWYRQALGQGPEFLTYFNYEAQQDKSGLPNDRFSAERPEGSISTLTIQRTEQRDSAMYRCASSLRDRPSYEQYFGPGTRLTVT.

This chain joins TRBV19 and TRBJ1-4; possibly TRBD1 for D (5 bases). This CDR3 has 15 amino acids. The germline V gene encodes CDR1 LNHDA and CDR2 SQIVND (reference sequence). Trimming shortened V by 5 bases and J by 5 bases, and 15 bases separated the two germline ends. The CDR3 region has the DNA TGTGCCAGTAGTCTATCACAGGCAGGGAATGAAAAACTGTTTTTT. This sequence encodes CASSLSQAGNEKLFF.

Here the CDR3 DNA reads TGTGCCAGCTCACCACCTGCGGGAGAATGGGAGACCCAGTACTTC. It encodes CASSPPAGEWETQYF. The chain employs TRBV18 and TRBJ2-5, with TRBD2 matching 7 bases. This CDR3 has 15 amino acids. Germline CDR1 is KGHSH and CDR2 is LQKENI. V lost 0 bases and J lost 5; bases outside the gene matches: 6.

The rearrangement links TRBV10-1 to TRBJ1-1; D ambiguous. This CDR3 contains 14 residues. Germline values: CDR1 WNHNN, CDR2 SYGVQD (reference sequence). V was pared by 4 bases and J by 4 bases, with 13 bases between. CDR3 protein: CASSVSGSGTEAFF. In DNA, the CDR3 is TGCGCCAGCAGTGTTTCCGGGAGCGGCACTGAAGCTTTCTTT.

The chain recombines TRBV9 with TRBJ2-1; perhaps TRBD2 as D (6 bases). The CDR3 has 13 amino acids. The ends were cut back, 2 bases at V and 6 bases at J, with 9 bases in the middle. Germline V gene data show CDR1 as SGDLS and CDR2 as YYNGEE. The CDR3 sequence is CASSVGTANEQFF. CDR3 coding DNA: TGTGCCAGCAGCGTCGGGACTGCCAATGAGCAGTTCTTC.

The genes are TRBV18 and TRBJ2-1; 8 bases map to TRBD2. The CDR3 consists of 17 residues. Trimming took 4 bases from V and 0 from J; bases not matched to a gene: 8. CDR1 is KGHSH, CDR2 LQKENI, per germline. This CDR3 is CASSLTSGTSSYNEQFF. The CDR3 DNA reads TGTGCCAGCTCACTAACTTCCGGGACTAGCTCCTACAATGAGCAGTTCTTC.

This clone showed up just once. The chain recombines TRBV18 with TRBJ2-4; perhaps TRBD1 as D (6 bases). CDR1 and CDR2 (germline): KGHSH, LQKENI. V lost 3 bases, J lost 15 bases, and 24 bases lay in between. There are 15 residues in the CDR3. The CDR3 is CASSPTLGDMAHAYF. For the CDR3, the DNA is TGTGCCAGCTCACCCACCCTAGGGGACATGGCCCATGCGTACTTC.

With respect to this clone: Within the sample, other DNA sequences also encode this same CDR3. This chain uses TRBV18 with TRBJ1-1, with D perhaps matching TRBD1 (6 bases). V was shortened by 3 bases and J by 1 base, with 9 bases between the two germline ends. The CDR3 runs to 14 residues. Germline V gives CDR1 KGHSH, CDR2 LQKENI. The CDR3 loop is CASSPLTGNTEAFF. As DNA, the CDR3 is TGTGCCAGCTCACCCTTGACAGGGAACACTGAAGCTTTCTTT.

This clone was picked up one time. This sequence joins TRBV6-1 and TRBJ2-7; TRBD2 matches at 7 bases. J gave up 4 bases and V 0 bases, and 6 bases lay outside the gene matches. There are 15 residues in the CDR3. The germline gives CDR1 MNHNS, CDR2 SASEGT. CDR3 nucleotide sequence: TGTGCCAGCAGTGAAGCGGTTGCGGGGGTTTACGAGCAGTACTTC. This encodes CASSEAVAGVYEQYF.

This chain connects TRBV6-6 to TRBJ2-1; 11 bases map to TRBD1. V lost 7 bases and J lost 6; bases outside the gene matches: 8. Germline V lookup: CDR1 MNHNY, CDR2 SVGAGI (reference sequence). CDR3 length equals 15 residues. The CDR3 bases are TGTGCCAGCAACTTACCCGGGACAGGGGGCAATGAGCAGTTCTTC. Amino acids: CASNLPGTGGNEQFF.

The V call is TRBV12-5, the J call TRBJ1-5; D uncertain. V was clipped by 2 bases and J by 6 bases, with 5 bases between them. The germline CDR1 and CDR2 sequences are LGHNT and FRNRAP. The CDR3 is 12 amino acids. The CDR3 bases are TGTGCTAGTGGTTTGTCGGGTCAGCCCCAGCATTTT. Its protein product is CASGLSGQPQHF.

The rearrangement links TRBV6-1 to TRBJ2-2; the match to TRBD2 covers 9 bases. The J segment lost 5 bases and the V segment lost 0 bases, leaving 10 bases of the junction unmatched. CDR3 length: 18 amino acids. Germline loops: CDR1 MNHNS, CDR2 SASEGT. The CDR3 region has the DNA TGTGCCAGCAGTGAAGCAGCTAGCGGGACCTGGGGTACCGGGGAGCTGTTTTTT. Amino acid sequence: CASSEAASGTWGTGELFF.

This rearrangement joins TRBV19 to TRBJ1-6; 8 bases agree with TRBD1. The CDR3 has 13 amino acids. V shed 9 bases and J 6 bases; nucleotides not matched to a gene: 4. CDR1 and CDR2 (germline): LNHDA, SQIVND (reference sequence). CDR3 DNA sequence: TGTGCCAGCGGGACAGGCCCTAATTCACCCCTCCACTTT. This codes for CASGTGPNSPLHF. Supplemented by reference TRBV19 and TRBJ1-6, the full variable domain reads DGGITQSPKYLFRKEGQNVTLSCEQNLNHDAMYWYRQDPGQGLRLIYYSQIVNDFQKGDIAEGYSVSREKKESFPLTVTSAQKNPTAFYLCASGTGPNSPLHFGNGTRLTVT.

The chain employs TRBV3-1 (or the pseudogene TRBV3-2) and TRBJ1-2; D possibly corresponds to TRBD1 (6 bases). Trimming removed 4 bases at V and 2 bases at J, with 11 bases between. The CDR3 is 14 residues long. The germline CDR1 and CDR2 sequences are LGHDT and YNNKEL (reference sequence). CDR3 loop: CASSRGQQNYGYTF. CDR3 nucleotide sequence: TGTGCCAGCAGCCGCGGACAGCAGAACTATGGCTACACCTTC.

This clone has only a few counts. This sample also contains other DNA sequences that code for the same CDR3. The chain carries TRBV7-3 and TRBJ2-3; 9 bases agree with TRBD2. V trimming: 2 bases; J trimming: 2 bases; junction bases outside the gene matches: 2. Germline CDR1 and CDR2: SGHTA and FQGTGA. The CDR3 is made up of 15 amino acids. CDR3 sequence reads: CASSLAGGSTDTQYF. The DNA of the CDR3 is TGTGCCAGCAGCTTAGCGGGAGGGTCCACAGATACGCAGTATTTT.

CDR3 region: CASSPGGRSYNEQFF. The CDR3 bases are TGTGCCAGCAGTCCCGGGGGGCGCTCCTACAATGAGCAGTTCTTC. This chain joins TRBV25-1 and TRBJ2-1; perhaps TRBD2 as D (7 bases). The V end lost 5 bases, the J end lost 0 bases, and 11 bases lay between the germline ends. CDR3 size: 15 residues. Per germline, CDR1 MGHDK and CDR2 SYGVNS.

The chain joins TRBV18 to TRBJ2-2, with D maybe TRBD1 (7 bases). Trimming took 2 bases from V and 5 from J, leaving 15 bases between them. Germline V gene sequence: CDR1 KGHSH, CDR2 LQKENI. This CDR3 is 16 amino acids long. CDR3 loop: CASSPSAAGGTGELFF. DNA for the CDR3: TGTGCCAGCTCACCATCCGCGGCAGGGGGGACCGGGGAGCTGTTTTTT.

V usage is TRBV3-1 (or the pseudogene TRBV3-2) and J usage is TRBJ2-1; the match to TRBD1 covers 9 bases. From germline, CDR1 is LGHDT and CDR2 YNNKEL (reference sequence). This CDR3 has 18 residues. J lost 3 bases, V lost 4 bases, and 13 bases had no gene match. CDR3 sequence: CASSLGQGSADYYNEQFF. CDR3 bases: TGTGCCAGCAGCCTGGGACAGGGATCAGCGGACTACTACAATGAGCAGTTCTTC.

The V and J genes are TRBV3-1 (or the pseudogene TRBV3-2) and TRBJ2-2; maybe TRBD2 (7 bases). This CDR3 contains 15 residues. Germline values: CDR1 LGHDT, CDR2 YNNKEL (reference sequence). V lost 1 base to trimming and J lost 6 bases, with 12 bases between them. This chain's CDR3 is CASSQGGGPAGELFF. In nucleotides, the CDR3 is TGTGCCAGCAGCCAAGGGGGGGGGCCAGCCGGGGAGCTGTTTTTT.

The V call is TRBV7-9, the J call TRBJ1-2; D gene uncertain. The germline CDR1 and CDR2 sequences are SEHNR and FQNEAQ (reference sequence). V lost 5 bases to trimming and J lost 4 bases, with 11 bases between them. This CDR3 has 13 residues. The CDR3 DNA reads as TGTGCCAGCAGCCCAACTCCAAGCTATGGCTACACCTTC. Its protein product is CASSPTPSYGYTF.

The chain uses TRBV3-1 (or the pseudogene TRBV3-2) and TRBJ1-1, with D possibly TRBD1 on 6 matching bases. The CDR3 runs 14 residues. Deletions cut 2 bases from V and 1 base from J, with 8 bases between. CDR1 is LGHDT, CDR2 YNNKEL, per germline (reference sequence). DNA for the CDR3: TGTGCCAGCAGCCAACAGGGGAGGAACACTGAAGCTTTCTTT. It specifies CASSQQGRNTEAFF.

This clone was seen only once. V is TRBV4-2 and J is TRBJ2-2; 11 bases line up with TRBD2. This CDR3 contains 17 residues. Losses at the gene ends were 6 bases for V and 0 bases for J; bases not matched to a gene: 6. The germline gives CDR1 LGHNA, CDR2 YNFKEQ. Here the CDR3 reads CASSPGTSGPNTGELFF. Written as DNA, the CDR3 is TGTGCCAGCAGTCCCGGGACTAGCGGCCCGAACACCGGGGAGCTGTTTTTT.

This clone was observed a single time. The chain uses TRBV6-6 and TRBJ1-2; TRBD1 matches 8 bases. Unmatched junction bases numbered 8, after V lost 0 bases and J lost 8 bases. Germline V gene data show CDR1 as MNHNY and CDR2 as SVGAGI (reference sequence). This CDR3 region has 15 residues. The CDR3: CASSYSQDRVIGYTF. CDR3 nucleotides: TGTGCCAGCAGTTACTCACAGGACAGGGTGATCGGCTACACCTTC.

This chain's CDR3 is CASSMGQGDYKGYTF. As DNA, the CDR3 is TGTGCCAGCAGTATGGGACAGGGGGATTATAAGGGCTACACCTTC. This chain joins TRBV28 and TRBJ1-2, with TRBD1 identical over 11 bases. Germline values: CDR1 MDHEN, CDR2 SYDVKM. This CDR3 has 15 amino acids. With V trimmed by 5 bases and J by 8 bases, 10 bases remained unmatched.

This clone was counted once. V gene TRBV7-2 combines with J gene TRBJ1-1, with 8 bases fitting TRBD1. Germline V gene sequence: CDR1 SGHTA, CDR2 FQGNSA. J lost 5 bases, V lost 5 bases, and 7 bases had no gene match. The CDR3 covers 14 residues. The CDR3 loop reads CASSRGQGGTEAFF. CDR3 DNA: TGTGCCAGCAGCAGAGGACAGGGAGGGACTGAAGCTTTCTTT. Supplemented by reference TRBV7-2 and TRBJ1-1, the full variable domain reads GAGVSQSPSNKVTEKGKDVELRCDPISGHTALYWYRQSLGQGLEFLIYFQGNSAPDKSGLPSDRFSAERTGGSVSTLTIQRTQQEDSAVYLCASSRGQGGTEAFFGQGTRLTVV.

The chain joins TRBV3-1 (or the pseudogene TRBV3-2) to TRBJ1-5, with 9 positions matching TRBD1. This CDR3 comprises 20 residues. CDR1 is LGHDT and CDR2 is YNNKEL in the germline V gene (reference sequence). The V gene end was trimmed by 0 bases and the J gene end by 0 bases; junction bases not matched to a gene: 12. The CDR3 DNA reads TGTGCCAGCAGCCAAGAGGGAACAGGGGGCGCCCACGGTAGCAATCAGCCCCAGCATTTT. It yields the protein CASSQEGTGGAHGSNQPQHF.

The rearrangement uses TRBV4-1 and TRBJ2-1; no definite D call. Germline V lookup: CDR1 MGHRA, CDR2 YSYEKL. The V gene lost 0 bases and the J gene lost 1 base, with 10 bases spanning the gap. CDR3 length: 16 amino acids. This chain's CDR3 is CASSQEVTLSYNEQFF. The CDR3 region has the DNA TGCGCCAGCAGCCAAGAAGTCACTTTGTCCTACAATGAGCAGTTCTTC.